A selection of T cell receptor beta chains follows, all from one sample in a study of blood T cell repertoires in COVID-19. The assay was immunoSEQ multiplex PCR, and TCRdb's table has in-frame clones only and misses some. The table lists 100,000 to 120,000 clones, approximately 85% of them singletons. The sequencing sample was made of peripheral blood. These receptors all come from a man aged 50 or older with acute or convalescent COVID-19. CDR3s include the opening cysteine and the closing phenylalanine or tryptophan. A D gene is named only where the DNA matches it firmly. Size values are once, few and many counts, or a class for expanded clones, and some rows have none.

d_gene: TRBD2; len: 14; v_gene: TRBV19; abundance: .; j_gene: TRBJ2-1; CDR3aa: CASSATSLGDEQFF; CDR3nt: TGTGCCAGTAGTGCGACTAGCCTTGGAGACGAGCAGTTCTTC
d_gene: .; len: 12; v_gene: TRBV6-5; abundance: .; j_gene: TRBJ2-3; CDR3aa: CASNEGTDTQYF; CDR3nt: TGTGCCAGCAACGAGGGTACAGATACGCAGTATTTT
d_gene: TRBD1; len: 14; v_gene: TRBV4-2; abundance: .; j_gene: TRBJ2-1; CDR3aa: CASSQGDRDNEQFF; CDR3nt: TGTGCCAGCAGCCAAGGTGACAGGGACAATGAGCAGTTCTTC
d_gene: .; len: 15; v_gene: TRBV6-5; abundance: .; j_gene: TRBJ1-2; CDR3aa: CASRMGGGGNYGYTF; CDR3nt: TGTGCCAGCAGGATGGGCGGGGGCGGAAACTATGGCTACACCTTC
d_gene: TRBD1; len: 12; v_gene: TRBV2; abundance: few; j_gene: TRBJ1-6; CDR3aa: CAEGAGASPLHF; CDR3nt: TGTGCCGAGGGGGCAGGGGCTTCACCCCTCCACTTT
d_gene: .; len: 12; v_gene: TRBV2; abundance: few; j_gene: TRBJ2-4; CDR3aa: CASSVGQNIQYF; CDR3nt: TGTGCCAGCAGTGTGGGGCAAAACATTCAGTACTTC
d_gene: .; len: 14; v_gene: TRBV28; abundance: .; j_gene: TRBJ1-5; CDR3aa: CASTPGGGIQPQHF; CDR3nt: TGTGCCAGCACCCCCGGGGGGGGGATTCAGCCCCAGCATTTT
d_gene: TRBD2; len: 14; v_gene: TRBV19; abundance: .; j_gene: TRBJ2-7; CDR3aa: CASTGTSALGEQYF; CDR3nt: TGTGCCAGCACCGGGACTAGCGCCTTGGGCGAGCAGTACTTC
d_gene: TRBD1; len: 14; v_gene: TRBV5-1; abundance: .; j_gene: TRBJ2-3; CDR3aa: CASSWDRVGDTQYF; CDR3nt: TGCGCCAGCAGCTGGGACAGGGTGGGAGATACGCAGTATTTT
d_gene: .; len: 16; v_gene: TRBV5-1; abundance: few; j_gene: TRBJ1-3; CDR3aa: CASSLSPGVSGNTIYF; CDR3nt: TGCGCCAGCAGCTTGTCGCCAGGGGTCTCTGGAAACACCATATATTTT
d_gene: .; len: 10; v_gene: TRBV2; abundance: once; j_gene: TRBJ2-5; CDR3aa: CASKFESQYF; CDR3nt: TGTGCCAGCAAGTTTGAGTCCCAGTACTTC
d_gene: TRBD1; len: 17; v_gene: TRBV24-1; abundance: .; j_gene: TRBJ2-3; CDR3aa: CATSDSPGQGGPDTQYF; CDR3nt: TGTGCCACCAGTGATTCACCGGGACAGGGGGGACCGGATACGCAGTATTTT
d_gene: TRBD1; len: 16; v_gene: TRBV5-1; abundance: .; j_gene: TRBJ2-5; CDR3aa: CASSPDGTGGPETQYF; CDR3nt: TGCGCCAGCAGCCCGGACGGGACAGGGGGTCCGGAGACCCAGTACTTC
d_gene: .; len: 11; v_gene: TRBV11-3; abundance: .; j_gene: TRBJ2-5; CDR3aa: CASQLGRTQYF; CDR3nt: TGTGCCAGTCAGTTGGGGAGGACCCAGTACTTC
d_gene: .; len: 13; v_gene: TRBV10-3; abundance: .; j_gene: TRBJ1-1; CDR3aa: CAISEAGNTEAFF; CDR3nt: TGTGCCATCAGTGAGGCAGGGAACACTGAAGCTTTCTTT
d_gene: .; len: 14; v_gene: TRBV25-1; abundance: few; j_gene: TRBJ1-5; CDR3aa: CASSPRQDTQPQHF; CDR3nt: TGTGCCAGCAGTCCCAGACAGGACACTCAGCCCCAGCATTTT
d_gene: TRBD2; len: 16; v_gene: TRBV7-2; abundance: .; j_gene: TRBJ2-7; CDR3aa: CASSPQTSASGYEQYF; CDR3nt: TGTGCCAGCAGCCCCCAAACCTCCGCTAGCGGCTACGAGCAGTACTTC
d_gene: TRBD1; len: 15; v_gene: TRBV11-3; abundance: .; j_gene: TRBJ1-2; CDR3aa: CASSWTGISDGGYTF; CDR3nt: TGTGCCAGCAGCTGGACAGGGATATCGGACGGTGGCTACACCTTC
d_gene: TRBD1; len: 15; v_gene: TRBV30; abundance: .; j_gene: TRBJ1-6; CDR3aa: CAWKSGTGYNSPLHF; CDR3nt: TGTGCCTGGAAATCCGGGACAGGTTATAATTCACCCCTCCACTTT
d_gene: TRBD1; len: 16; v_gene: TRBV19; abundance: .; j_gene: TRBJ1-5; CDR3aa: CASSITGGRSNQPQHF; CDR3nt: TGTGCCAGTAGTATCACAGGGGGTAGAAGCAATCAGCCCCAGCATTTT
d_gene: TRBD1; len: 13; v_gene: TRBV28; abundance: .; j_gene: TRBJ1-1; CDR3aa: CASNTGGTLEAFF; CDR3nt: TGTGCCAGCAACACAGGGGGCACCTTAGAAGCTTTCTTT
d_gene: TRBD2; len: 17; v_gene: TRBV10-3; abundance: .; j_gene: TRBJ2-5; CDR3aa: CAISGPGTSGREETQYF; CDR3nt: TGTGCCATCAGCGGACCCGGGACTAGCGGGAGGGAAGAGACCCAGTACTTC
d_gene: .; len: 16; v_gene: TRBV15; abundance: few; j_gene: TRBJ1-4; CDR3aa: CATSRSTRSTNEKLFF; CDR3nt: TGTGCCACCAGCAGATCCACGAGGTCAACTAATGAAAAACTGTTTTTT
d_gene: .; len: 14; v_gene: TRBV10-1; abundance: .; j_gene: TRBJ2-2; CDR3aa: CASSEVLNTGELFF; CDR3nt: TGCGCCAGCAGTGAGGTCCTGAACACCGGGGAGCTGTTTTTT
d_gene: TRBD2; len: 13; v_gene: TRBV19; abundance: .; j_gene: TRBJ2-1; CDR3aa: CASSIEWTSRPLF; CDR3nt: TGTGCCAGTAGTATAGAGTGGACTAGCCGCCCCCTCTTC
d_gene: .; len: 13; v_gene: TRBV12-5; abundance: .; j_gene: TRBJ1-6; CDR3aa: CASGRDLWSPLHF; CDR3nt: TGTGCTAGTGGGAGGGATTTATGGTCACCCCTCCACTTT
d_gene: .; len: 13; v_gene: TRBV6-5; abundance: .; j_gene: TRBJ1-5; CDR3aa: CASSRRLDQPQHF; CDR3nt: TGTGCCAGCAGTCGTCGGCTAGATCAGCCCCAGCATTTT
d_gene: TRBD2; len: 17; v_gene: TRBV30; abundance: .; j_gene: TRBJ2-3; CDR3aa: CAWGTESGTSLTDTQYF; CDR3nt: TGTGCCTGGGGTACCGAGTCCGGGACTAGTCTCACAGATACGCAGTATTTT
d_gene: TRBD1; len: 18; v_gene: TRBV5-6; abundance: .; j_gene: TRBJ2-3; CDR3aa: CASSQGDRKKKFTDTQYF; CDR3nt: TGTGCCAGCAGCCAAGGGGACAGGAAAAAAAAATTCACAGATACGCAGTATTTT
d_gene: .; len: 12; v_gene: TRBV25-1; abundance: .; j_gene: TRBJ2-2; CDR3aa: CASKRVSGELFF; CDR3nt: TGTGCCAGCAAAAGAGTCTCCGGGGAGCTGTTTTTT
d_gene: .; len: 17; v_gene: TRBV27; abundance: .; j_gene: TRBJ2-1; CDR3aa: CASSPRTGHRTYNEQFF; CDR3nt: TGTGCCAGCAGTCCCCGTACAGGCCATCGGACCTACAATGAGCAGTTCTTC
d_gene: .; len: 15; v_gene: TRBV6-6; abundance: .; j_gene: TRBJ2-3; CDR3aa: CASSYRGFGTDTQYF; CDR3nt: TGTGCCAGCAGTTACCGGGGTTTCGGCACAGATACGCAGTATTTT
d_gene: TRBD1; len: 14; v_gene: TRBV9; abundance: .; j_gene: TRBJ1-2; CDR3aa: CASSVSRGSYGYTF; CDR3nt: TGTGCCAGCAGCGTAAGCAGGGGGTCTTATGGCTACACCTTC
d_gene: TRBD2; len: 14; v_gene: TRBV25-1; abundance: .; j_gene: TRBJ2-3; CDR3aa: CASRPSGTTDTQYF; CDR3nt: TGTGCCAGCAGACCTAGCGGTACCACAGATACGCAGTATTTT
d_gene: TRBD1; len: 15; v_gene: TRBV5-1; abundance: few; j_gene: TRBJ2-7; CDR3aa: CASSLEGTGTYEQYF; CDR3nt: TGCGCCAGCAGCTTGGAAGGGACAGGGACATACGAGCAGTACTTC
d_gene: TRBD1; len: 15; v_gene: TRBV6-1; abundance: .; j_gene: TRBJ2-7; CDR3aa: CASSEWGQGPYEQYF; CDR3nt: TGTGCCAGCAGTGAATGGGGACAGGGTCCCTACGAGCAGTACTTC
d_gene: TRBD1; len: 17; v_gene: TRBV10-3; abundance: .; j_gene: TRBJ2-5; CDR3aa: CAISESWQGEVVETQYF; CDR3nt: TGTGCCATCAGTGAGTCTTGGCAGGGGGAAGTAGTAGAGACCCAGTACTTC
d_gene: .; len: 13; v_gene: TRBV7-9; abundance: .; j_gene: TRBJ2-7; CDR3aa: CASSLDRVYEQYF; CDR3nt: TGTGCCAGCAGCTTAGACAGGGTTTACGAGCAGTACTTC
d_gene: .; len: 11; v_gene: TRBV6-2/TRBV6-3; abundance: .; j_gene: TRBJ2-1; CDR3aa: CASSYQNEQFF; CDR3nt: TGTGCCAGCAGTTACCAGAATGAGCAGTTCTTC
d_gene: TRBD1; len: 15; v_gene: TRBV6-5; abundance: .; j_gene: TRBJ1-3; CDR3aa: CASSYGTASGNTIYF; CDR3nt: TGTGCCAGCAGTTACGGGACAGCGTCTGGAAACACCATATATTTT
d_gene: .; len: 15; v_gene: TRBV4-1; abundance: few; j_gene: TRBJ1-5; CDR3aa: CASSSGRGSNQPQHF; CDR3nt: TGCGCCAGCAGCTCGGGCCGCGGGTCCAATCAGCCCCAGCATTTT
d_gene: .; len: 14; v_gene: TRBV5-4; abundance: .; j_gene: TRBJ2-7; CDR3aa: CASSLVGGGYEQYF; CDR3nt: TGTGCCAGCAGCTTGGTGGGAGGCGGATACGAGCAGTACTTC
d_gene: TRBD1; len: 14; v_gene: TRBV24-1; abundance: .; j_gene: TRBJ2-2; CDR3aa: CATSDWTGTGELFF; CDR3nt: TGTGCCACCAGTGATTGGACAGGGACCGGGGAGCTGTTTTTT
d_gene: TRBD1; len: 14; v_gene: TRBV24-1; abundance: .; j_gene: TRBJ1-5; CDR3aa: CATRPGTGHQPQHF; CDR3nt: TGTGCCACCAGACCCGGGACAGGGCATCAGCCCCAGCATTTT
d_gene: TRBD2; len: 17; v_gene: TRBV4-2; abundance: .; j_gene: TRBJ2-2; CDR3aa: CASSQDGPGGATGELFF; CDR3nt: TGTGCCAGCAGCCAAGATGGGCCCGGGGGGGCGACCGGGGAGCTGTTTTTT
d_gene: TRBD1; len: 16; v_gene: TRBV7-8; abundance: .; j_gene: TRBJ1-3; CDR3aa: CASSPYQGDSGNTIYF; CDR3nt: TGTGCCAGCAGCCCCTATCAGGGGGACTCTGGAAACACCATATATTTT
d_gene: .; len: 14; v_gene: TRBV7-9; abundance: once; j_gene: TRBJ1-6; CDR3aa: CASSFSGDNSPLHF; CDR3nt: TGTGCCAGCAGCTTTAGCGGGGATAATTCACCCCTCCACTTT
d_gene: TRBD2; len: 16; v_gene: TRBV6-5; abundance: .; j_gene: TRBJ2-7; CDR3aa: CASSYYGGGPRDEQYF; CDR3nt: TGTGCCAGCAGTTACTATGGCGGGGGGCCTAGGGACGAGCAGTACTTC
d_gene: .; len: 11; v_gene: TRBV10-3; abundance: once; j_gene: TRBJ1-1; CDR3aa: CAIAGNTEAFF; CDR3nt: TGTGCCATCGCAGGGAACACTGAAGCTTTCTTT
d_gene: .; len: 14; v_gene: TRBV5-6; abundance: .; j_gene: TRBJ1-5; CDR3aa: CASSFMTGVQPQHF; CDR3nt: TGTGCCAGCAGCTTTATGACAGGAGTTCAGCCCCAGCATTTT
d_gene: TRBD1; len: 15; v_gene: TRBV5-1; abundance: few; j_gene: TRBJ1-1; CDR3aa: CASSETGQGNTEAFF; CDR3nt: TGCGCCAGCAGCGAGACGGGACAGGGAAACACTGAAGCTTTCTTT
d_gene: TRBD1; len: 15; v_gene: TRBV4-1; abundance: .; j_gene: TRBJ1-2; CDR3aa: CASSRNTGDDYGYTF; CDR3nt: TGCGCCAGCAGCCGGAATACAGGGGACGACTATGGCTACACCTTC
d_gene: TRBD1; len: 15; v_gene: TRBV3-1/TRBV3-2; abundance: .; j_gene: TRBJ2-7; CDR3aa: CASSQLGQGKNEQYF; CDR3nt: TGTGCCAGCAGCCAACTGGGACAGGGAAAAAACGAGCAGTACTTC